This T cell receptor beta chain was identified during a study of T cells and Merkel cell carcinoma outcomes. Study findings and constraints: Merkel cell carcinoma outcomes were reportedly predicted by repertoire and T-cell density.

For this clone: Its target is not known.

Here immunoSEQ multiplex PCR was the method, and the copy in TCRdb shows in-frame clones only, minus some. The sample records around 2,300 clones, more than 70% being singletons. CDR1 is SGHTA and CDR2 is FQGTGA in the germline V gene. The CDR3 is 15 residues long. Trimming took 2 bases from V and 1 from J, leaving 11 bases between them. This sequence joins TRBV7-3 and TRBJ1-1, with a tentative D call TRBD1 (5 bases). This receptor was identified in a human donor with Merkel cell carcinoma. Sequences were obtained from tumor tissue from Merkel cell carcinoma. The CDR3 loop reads CASSLGTYTNTEAFF. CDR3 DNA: TGTGCCAGCAGCTTAGGGACTTACACGAACACTGAAGCTTTCTTT.